A single sample is the source of the 24 T cell receptor beta chains below, sequenced in a study of T cells in Graves' hyperthyroidism and ophthalmopathy. Amplification yielded TCR beta CDR3 regions, with RNA transcripts as the source. The primer set for the first-round RT-PCR of the TCR CDR3 was HTBI. MiXCR, run by TCRdb on the multiplex PCR reads, gives a single entry per CDR3 protein. The top ten hold under 20% of the sample, which has 500,000 to 600,000 distinct CDR3 sequences, about a sixth seen once. Sequencing was performed on blood. The receptors shown here come from a woman aged 18-29 years with Graves' hyperthyroidism.

This sequence joins TRBV4-3 and TRBJ1-1; a possible D gene is TRBD1 (5 bases). V lost 8 bases to trimming and J lost 3 bases, with 13 bases between them. The CDR3 is made up of 13 amino acids. Germline CDR1 and CDR2: LGHNA and YSLEER. This chain's CDR3 is CASSTGGDTEAFF. CDR3 nucleotide sequence: TGCGCCAGCTCCACCGGGGGGGACACTGAAGCTTTCTTT.

In its sample, this clonotype was seen many times. The genes are TRBV3-1 and TRBJ1-1; D may be TRBD1 (5 bases). Germline assignment: CDR1 LGHDT and CDR2 YNNKEL (reference sequence). V was shortened by 3 bases and J by 3 bases, with 8 bases between the two germline ends. The CDR3 runs to 13 residues. The chain's CDR3 is CASSHLGDTEAFF. The DNA for the CDR3 is TGTGCCAGCAGCCATTTAGGGGACACTGAAGCTTTCTTT.

This clonotype was counted at least ten times. The gene calls are TRBV20-1 and TRBJ2-3, with 8 bases lining up with TRBD2. The V gene's germline CDR1 is DFQATT and CDR2 SNEGSKA (reference sequence). The CDR3 is 14 residues long. J gave up 4 bases and V 8 bases, and 11 bases lay outside the gene matches. The CDR3 nucleotides read TGCAGTACCCAACCAGCGGGAGCTCCAGATACGCAGTATTTT. It encodes CSTQPAGAPDTQYF.

There are a few counts of this clonotype. The CDR3 bases are TGTGCCAGCAGCCCCAACCCGGGACGGATAAACTATGGCTACACCTTC. It yields the protein CASSPNPGRINYGYTF. This rearrangement joins TRBV7-9 to TRBJ1-2, with D possibly matching TRBD1 (5 bases). Germline assignment: CDR1 SEHNR and CDR2 FQNEAQ (reference sequence). Trimming shortened V by 5 bases and J by 2 bases, and 18 bases separated the two germline ends. This CDR3 is built from 16 residues.

This clonotype was seen many times. The genes are TRBV6-2 or TRBV6-3 and TRBJ2-1; 9 bases align to TRBD1. The CDR3 totals 17 residues. After removal of 7 bases from V and 8 bases from J, the junction contained 18 bases not matched to a gene. Germline CDR1 MNHEY, CDR2 SVGEGT. This CDR3 is CASTWSPGQGGFDEQFF. The CDR3 coding sequence is TGTGCCAGCACCTGGTCCCCGGGACAGGGAGGATTTGATGAGCAGTTCTTC.

Details on this clonotype: Since a much larger clone is just one base distant, this may be a read error. The V and J genes are TRBV7-2 and TRBJ1-1; D not certain. From germline, CDR1 is SGHTA and CDR2 FQGNSA. This CDR3 contains 17 residues. The DNA of the CDR3 is TGTGCCAGCAGCTTTCGTGGTTTGGGAGGCGGGAACACTGAAGTTTTCTTT. Its protein product is CASSFRGLGGGNTEVFF.

This clonotype has only a few counts. The gene calls are TRBV7-9 and TRBJ1-1; weak D call: TRBD1 (5 bases). The germline gives CDR1 SEHNR, CDR2 FQNEAQ (reference sequence). V gave up 7 bases and J gave up 4 bases, with 16 bases separating them. The CDR3 runs 14 residues. CDR3 sequence: CASTFPTASTEAFF. In DNA form, the CDR3 reads TGTGCCAGCACCTTCCCGACAGCGTCCACTGAAGCTTTCTTT.

V and J are TRBV10-2 and TRBJ2-7; D gene uncertain. The V gene lost 3 bases and the J gene lost 2 bases, with 14 bases spanning the gap. In germline, CDR1 is WSHSY, CDR2 SAAADI. CDR3 length: 15 residues. CDR3 protein: CASSEILSTTYEQYF. Written as DNA, the CDR3 is TGCGCCAGCAGTGAAATTTTGTCAACAACCTACGAGCAGTACTTC.

The chain carries TRBV4-1 and TRBJ2-2; D may correspond to TRBD1 or TRBD2 (6 bases each). The CDR3 has 13 amino acids. The germline gives CDR1 MGHRA, CDR2 YSYEKL. Deletions cut 3 bases from V and 7 bases from J, with 9 bases between. The CDR3 reads CASSQGGLGELFF. As DNA, the CDR3 is TGCGCCAGCAGCCAGGGGGGCCTCGGGGAGCTGTTTTTT.

This clonotype has a count of ten or more. The gene calls are TRBV29-1 and TRBJ1-1, with D possibly TRBD1 on 5 matching bases. Between the trimmed V and J ends, which lost 3 bases and 3 bases, there was a span of 8 bases. The CDR3 loop spans 12 amino acids. Germline-derived CDR1 and CDR2 are SQVTM and ANQGSEA. The CDR3 spells CSVDGGDTEAFF. CDR3 DNA sequence: TGCAGCGTTGACGGGGGGGACACTGAAGCTTTCTTT.

In this sample, this clonotype turned up a few times. V is TRBV19 and J is TRBJ1-1; D is undetermined. The CDR3 length is 13 residues. Trimming pared 3 bases from V and 7 bases from J, leaving 12 bases between. The germline V gene encodes CDR1 LNHDA and CDR2 SQIVND (reference sequence). CDR3 residues: CASSIRSNFEAFF. The CDR3 region has the DNA TGTGCCAGTAGTATCAGAAGCAATTTTGAAGCTTTCTTT.

This clonotype was found many times. CDR3 DNA: TGTGCCAGCAGCTTAGTATCAGGGGCAGCTAACTATGGCTACACCTTC. Translation: CASSLVSGAANYGYTF. The V and J genes are TRBV7-2 and TRBJ1-2; D is perhaps TRBD1 (6 bases). The CDR3 extends over 16 amino acids. V was cut by 1 base and J by 0 bases, with 12 bases left in between. The V gene's germline CDR1 is SGHTA and CDR2 FQGNSA.

The genes are TRBV14 and TRBJ2-1; 12 positions match TRBD2. Trimming removed 1 base from V and 5 bases from J; junction bases left unmatched: 9. This CDR3 is 18 amino acids long. Germline lookup yields CDR1 SGHDN and CDR2 FVKESK. The CDR3 DNA reads as TGTGCCAGCAGCCAAGTCACAGCGGGACTAGCGGGTGACAATGAGCAGTTCTTC. As protein: CASSQVTAGLAGDNEQFF.

The rearrangement uses TRBV29-1 and TRBJ2-1, with D possibly TRBD1 on 6 matching bases. The V gene's germline CDR1 is SQVTM and CDR2 ANQGSEA. V shed 3 bases and J shed 8 bases, with 17 bases lying between them. This CDR3 region has 14 residues. The CDR3 is CSVDEIGGIDEQFF. The CDR3 DNA follows: TGCAGCGTTGATGAGATAGGGGGTATAGATGAGCAGTTCTTC.

The chain couples TRBV6-9 to TRBJ2-7; possibly TRBD1 for D (6 bases). Germline values: CDR1 MNHGY, CDR2 SVAAGI. The CDR3 loop spans 14 amino acids. V was trimmed by 4 bases and J by 4 bases, leaving 14 bases between them. The CDR3 bases are TGTGCCAGCAGTTCAACAGGGTACGATTACGAGCAGTACTTC. As protein: CASSSTGYDYEQYF.

This clonotype was found many times. This chain joins TRBV12-3 or TRBV12-4 and TRBJ2-7; 9 positions match TRBD1. Unmatched junction bases numbered 7, after V lost 5 bases and J lost 5 bases. The CDR3 has 14 amino acids. In DNA form, the CDR3 reads TGTGCCAGCAGTCAATACAGGACAGGGGACGAGCAGTACTTC. This translates into CASSQYRTGDEQYF.

V gene TRBV5-1 combines with J gene TRBJ1-5; maybe TRBD1 (5 bases). The germline gives CDR1 SGHRS, CDR2 YFSETQ. The CDR3 has 13 amino acids. V shed 4 bases and J shed 3 bases, with 8 bases lying between them. Here the CDR3 reads CASSGDVNQPQHF. In DNA, the CDR3 is TGCGCCAGCAGCGGGGACGTCAATCAGCCCCAGCATTTT.

The chain uses TRBV10-2 and TRBJ2-7; TRBD1 aligns across 10 bases. Germline loops: CDR1 WSHSY, CDR2 SAAADI. This CDR3 is built from 14 residues. V shed 7 bases and J 5 bases; nucleotides not matched to a gene: 8. The CDR3 here is CASTMTGTGDEQYF. The CDR3 DNA sequence: TGCGCCAGCACCATGACCGGGACAGGGGACGAGCAGTACTTC.

J is TRBJ1-3 and V is TRBV30, with a tentative D call TRBD1 (6 bases). This CDR3 is 13 amino acids long. The V end was cut by 1 base, the J end by 4 bases, with 8 bases between. Looked up from germline, CDR1 is GTSNPN and CDR2 is SVGIG (reference sequence). The CDR3: CAWSGTVGNTIYF. The CDR3, as DNA: TGTGCCTGGAGTGGGACAGTCGGAAACACCATATATTTT.

Concerning this clonotype: A much larger clone differs by one base, so this may be a read error. The chain has TRBV6-1 and TRBJ1-5; D uncertain. The CDR3 contains 15 residues. Germline V gives CDR1 MNHNS, CDR2 SASEGT. The CDR3 DNA reads TGTGCCGGCAGTTACGCGCCATATAGCAATCAGCCCCAGCATTTT. This gives the protein CAGSYAPYSNQPQHF.

This chain connects TRBV3-1 to TRBJ1-1; weak D call: TRBD1 (5 bases). Germline loops: CDR1 LGHDT, CDR2 YNNKEL (reference sequence). The V end lost 2 bases, the J end lost 4 bases, and 14 bases lay between the germline ends. This CDR3 is 15 amino acids long. CDR3 DNA: TGTGCCAGCAGCCAACCTGGAAGGGGTTTCACTGAAGCTTTCTTT. This gives the protein CASSQPGRGFTEAFF.

V and J are TRBV20-1 and TRBJ2-7; maybe TRBD2 (5 bases). Germline CDR1 DFQATT, CDR2 SNEGSKA (reference sequence). The V and J ends lost 1 base and 3 bases respectively, with 13 bases between them. The CDR3 covers 14 residues. CDR3 region: CSARVSSGDYEQYF. In DNA, the CDR3 is TGCAGTGCTAGAGTTTCGAGCGGAGACTACGAGCAGTACTTC.

This rearrangement joins TRBV5-5 to TRBJ1-5; the D gene is possibly TRBD1 (6 bases). Germline V gene data show CDR1 as SGHKS and CDR2 as YYEKEE (reference sequence). This CDR3 region has 15 residues. With 2 bases removed from V and 4 bases from J, the gap between germline ends came to 13 bases. CDR3 amino acids: CASSLVVGQNQPQHF. CDR3 sequence (DNA): TGTGCCAGCAGCTTAGTTGTGGGACAAAATCAGCCCCAGCATTTT.

The genes are TRBV6-1 and TRBJ2-2; D call uncertain. CDR1 MNHNS and CDR2 SASEGT come from the germline V gene. The CDR3 runs 13 residues. V was clipped by 6 bases and J by 5 bases, with 10 bases between them. The CDR3 DNA reads as TGTGCCAGCAGCACCCTACTGACCGGGGAGCTGTTTTTT. Translated, it gives CASSTLLTGELFF.